Following are 14 T cell receptor beta chains from one sample sequenced in a study of blood T cell repertoires in COVID-19. Profiling relied on immunoSEQ multiplex PCR, and the TCRdb table lists in-frame clones only, not all of them. The sample lists 250,000 to 350,000 clones; 80% to 90% were seen once. Sequencing input: PBMCs or T cells enriched from blood (not recorded which). The receptors were gathered from a woman in her twenties or thirties who had recovered from COVID-19.

CDR3 region: CASEQGKDEAFF. For the CDR3, the DNA is TGTGCCAGCGAACAGGGGAAGGATGAAGCTTTCTTT. The chain combines TRBV5-4 with TRBJ1-1; TRBD1 aligns across 7 bases. Per germline, CDR1 SGHNT and CDR2 YYREEE (reference sequence). This CDR3 contains 12 residues. V shed 7 bases, J shed 7 bases, and the junction held 7 bases outside the gene matches.

The chain recombines TRBV19 with TRBJ1-1; D gene ambiguous. V gave up 4 bases and J gave up 5 bases, with 5 bases separating them. The CDR3 totals 11 residues. Germline CDR1 LNHDA, CDR2 SQIVND (reference sequence). The CDR3 nucleotides are TGTGCCAGTAGTAGGCGGACTGAAGCTTTCTTT. This encodes CASSRRTEAFF.

A single count supports this clone. The rearrangement uses TRBV30 and TRBJ1-1, with 7 bases identical to TRBD1. The V gene's germline CDR1 is GTSNPN and CDR2 SVGIG (reference sequence). This CDR3 is 12 amino acids long. The J segment lost 7 bases and the V segment lost 2 bases, leaving 4 bases of the junction unmatched. The chain's CDR3 is CAWSRQGVEAFF. The CDR3 DNA is TGTGCCTGGAGTAGACAGGGAGTTGAAGCTTTCTTT.

The J gene is TRBJ2-3, the V gene TRBV7-2, with D perhaps TRBD2 (5 bases). Trimming stripped 3 bases from V and 4 bases from J, with 8 bases between. The CDR3 loop spans 13 amino acids. The germline V gene encodes CDR1 SGHTA and CDR2 FQGNSA. CDR3 sequence reads: CASSFLRADTQYF. For the CDR3, the DNA is TGTGCCAGCAGCTTCCTGAGGGCAGATACGCAGTATTTT.

The genes are TRBV19 and TRBJ1-6; 9 bases agree with TRBD1. Germline lookup yields CDR1 LNHDA and CDR2 SQIVND (reference sequence). The length of the CDR3 is 14 residues. V trimming: 4 bases; J trimming: 8 bases; junction bases outside the gene matches: 3. The CDR3 is CASSTDRGDSPLHF. CDR3 nucleotide sequence: TGTGCCAGTAGTACGGACAGGGGCGATTCACCCCTCCACTTT.

This chain joins TRBV10-3 and TRBJ2-7; D is possibly TRBD1 (7 bases). The CDR3 sequence is 14 residues long. V lost 5 bases and J 3 bases, leaving 14 bases between the germline ends. CDR1 is ENHRY and CDR2 is SYGVKD in the germline V gene. CDR3 in DNA: TGTGCCATCAGTCCAGGGGGGAAAGGCTACGAGCAGTACTTC. It codes for CAISPGGKGYEQYF.

This rearrangement joins TRBV27 to TRBJ2-2; D call uncertain. The CDR3 loop spans 12 amino acids. Germline V gene lookup returns CDR1 MNHEY and CDR2 SMNVEV (reference sequence). V lost 6 bases to trimming and J lost 7 bases, with 9 bases between them. The CDR3 loop reads CASRRFGGELFF. CDR3 nucleotide sequence: TGTGCCAGCAGGAGGTTTGGCGGGGAGCTGTTTTTT.

Here the CDR3 reads CAVEYSGTSKAFF. The CDR3 coding sequence is TGTGCCGTCGAATACTCCGGGACAAGTAAAGCTTTCTTT. J is TRBJ1-1 and V is TRBV28; weak D call: TRBD1 (6 bases). The germline CDR1 and CDR2 sequences are MDHEN and SYDVKM. The CDR3 runs to 13 residues. V dropped 11 bases and J dropped 9 bases, with 22 bases sitting between them.

The chain is built from TRBV6-5 and TRBJ1-5; D possibly corresponds to TRBD1 (6 bases). This CDR3 has 15 amino acids. Germline V gene data show CDR1 as MNHEY and CDR2 as SVGAGI. V lost 6 bases and J lost 1, with 13 bases in between. The CDR3, as DNA: TGTGCCAGCAGCCCCTCAGGGGCAAGCAATCAGCCCCAGCATTTT. It translates to CASSPSGASNQPQHF.

The chain couples TRBV7-9 to TRBJ1-4; D unclear. Trimming shortened V by 5 bases and J by 0 bases, and 16 bases separated the two germline ends. Looked up from germline, CDR1 is SEHNR and CDR2 is FQNEAQ (reference sequence). The CDR3 contains 17 residues. The CDR3 region is CASSLPRISATNEKLFF. As DNA, the CDR3 is TGTGCCAGCAGCCTCCCCAGGATAAGTGCAACTAATGAAAAACTGTTTTTT.

The chain is built from TRBV28 and TRBJ1-1, with D maybe TRBD1 (5 bases). The CDR3 is 14 residues long. Looked up from germline, CDR1 is MDHEN and CDR2 is SYDVKM. Trimming took off 5 bases at V and 1 base at J, with 11 bases between the two ends. The CDR3 region is CASSPGGRNTEAFF. The CDR3 bases are TGTGCCAGCAGTCCCGGGGGGAGGAACACTGAAGCTTTCTTT.

The gene calls are TRBV23-1 and TRBJ1-3; D gene unclear. TRBV23-1 is placed among ORFs of uncertain function. CDR3 size: 15 residues. V lost 6 bases to trimming and J lost 4 bases, with 16 bases between them. The DNA of the CDR3 is TGCGCCAGCAGATTTAGACAAACCCAGGGAAACACCATATATTTT. Its protein is CASRFRQTQGNTIYF.

The J gene is TRBJ1-5, the V gene TRBV2, with D possibly being TRBD1 (5 bases). This CDR3 has 14 residues. V shed 5 bases and J shed 1 base, with 9 bases lying between them. Germline V gene lookup returns CDR1 SNHLY and CDR2 FYNNEI. Written as DNA, the CDR3 is TGTGCCAGCAGTCAGTACAGGAGCAATCAGCCCCAGCATTTT. It yields the protein CASSQYRSNQPQHF.

The chain has TRBV3-1 (or the pseudogene TRBV3-2) and TRBJ2-2, with D unclear. The germline V and J ends were trimmed by 0 bases and 4 bases, with 6 bases remaining between them. The germline V gene encodes CDR1 LGHDT and CDR2 YNNKEL (reference sequence). CDR3 size: 14 residues. The CDR3 region has the DNA TGTGCCAGCAGCCAAGACGAGTTCACCGGGGAGCTGTTTTTT. As protein: CASSQDEFTGELFF.